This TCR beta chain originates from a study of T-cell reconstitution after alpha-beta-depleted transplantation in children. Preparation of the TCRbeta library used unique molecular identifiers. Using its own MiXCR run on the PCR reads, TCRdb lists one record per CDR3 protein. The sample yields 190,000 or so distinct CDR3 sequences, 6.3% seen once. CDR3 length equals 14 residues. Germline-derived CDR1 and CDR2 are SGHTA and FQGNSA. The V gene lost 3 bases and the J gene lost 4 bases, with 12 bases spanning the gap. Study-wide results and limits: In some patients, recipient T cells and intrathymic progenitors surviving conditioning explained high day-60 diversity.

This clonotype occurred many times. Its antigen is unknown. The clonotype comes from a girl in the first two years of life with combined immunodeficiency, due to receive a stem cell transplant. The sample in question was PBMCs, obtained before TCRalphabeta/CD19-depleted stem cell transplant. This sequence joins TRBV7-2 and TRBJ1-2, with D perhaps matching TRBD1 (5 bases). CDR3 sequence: CASSFSRERYGYTF. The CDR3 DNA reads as TGTGCCAGCAGCTTTTCCAGGGAACGCTATGGCTACACCTTC.